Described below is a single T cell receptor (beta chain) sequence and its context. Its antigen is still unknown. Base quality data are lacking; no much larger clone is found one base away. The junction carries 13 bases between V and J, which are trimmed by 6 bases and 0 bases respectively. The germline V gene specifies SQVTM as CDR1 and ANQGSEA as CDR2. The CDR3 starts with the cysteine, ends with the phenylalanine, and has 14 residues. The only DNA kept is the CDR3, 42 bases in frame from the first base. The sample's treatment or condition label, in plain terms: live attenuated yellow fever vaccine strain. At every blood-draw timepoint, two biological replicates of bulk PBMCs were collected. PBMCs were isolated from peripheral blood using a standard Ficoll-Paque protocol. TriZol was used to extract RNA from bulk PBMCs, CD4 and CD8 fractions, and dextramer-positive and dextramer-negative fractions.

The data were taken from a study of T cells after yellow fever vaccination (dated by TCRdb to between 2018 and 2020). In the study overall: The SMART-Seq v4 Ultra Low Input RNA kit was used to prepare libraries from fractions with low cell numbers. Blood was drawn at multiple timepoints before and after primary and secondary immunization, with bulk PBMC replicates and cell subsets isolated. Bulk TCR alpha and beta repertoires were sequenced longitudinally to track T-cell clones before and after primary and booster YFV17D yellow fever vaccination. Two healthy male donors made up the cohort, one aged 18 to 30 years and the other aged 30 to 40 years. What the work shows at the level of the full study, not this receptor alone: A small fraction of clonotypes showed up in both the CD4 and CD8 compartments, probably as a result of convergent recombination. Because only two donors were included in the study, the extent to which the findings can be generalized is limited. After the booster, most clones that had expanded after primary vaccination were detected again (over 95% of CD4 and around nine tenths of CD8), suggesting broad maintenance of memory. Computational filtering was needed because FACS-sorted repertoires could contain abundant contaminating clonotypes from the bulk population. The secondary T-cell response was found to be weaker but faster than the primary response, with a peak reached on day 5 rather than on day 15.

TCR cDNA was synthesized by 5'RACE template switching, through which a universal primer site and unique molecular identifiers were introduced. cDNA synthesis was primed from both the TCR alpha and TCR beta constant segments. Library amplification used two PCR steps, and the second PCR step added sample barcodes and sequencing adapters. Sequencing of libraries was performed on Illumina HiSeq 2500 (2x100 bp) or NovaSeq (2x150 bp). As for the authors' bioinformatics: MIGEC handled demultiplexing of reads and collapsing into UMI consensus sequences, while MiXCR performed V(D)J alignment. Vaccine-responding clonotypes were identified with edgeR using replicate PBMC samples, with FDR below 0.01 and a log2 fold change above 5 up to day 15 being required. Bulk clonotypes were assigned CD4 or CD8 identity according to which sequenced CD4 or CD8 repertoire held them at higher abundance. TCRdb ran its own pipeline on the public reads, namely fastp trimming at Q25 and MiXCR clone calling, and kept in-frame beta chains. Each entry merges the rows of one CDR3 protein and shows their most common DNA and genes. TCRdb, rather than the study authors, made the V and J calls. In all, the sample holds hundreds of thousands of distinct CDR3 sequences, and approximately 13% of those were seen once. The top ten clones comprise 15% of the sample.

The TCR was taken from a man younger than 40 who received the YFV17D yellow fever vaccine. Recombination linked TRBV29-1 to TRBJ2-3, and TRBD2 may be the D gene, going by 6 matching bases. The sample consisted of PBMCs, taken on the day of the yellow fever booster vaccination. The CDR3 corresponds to CSVVGGTSTDTQYF. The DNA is TGCAGCGTAGTTGGGGGGACTAGCACAGATACGCAGTATTTT.